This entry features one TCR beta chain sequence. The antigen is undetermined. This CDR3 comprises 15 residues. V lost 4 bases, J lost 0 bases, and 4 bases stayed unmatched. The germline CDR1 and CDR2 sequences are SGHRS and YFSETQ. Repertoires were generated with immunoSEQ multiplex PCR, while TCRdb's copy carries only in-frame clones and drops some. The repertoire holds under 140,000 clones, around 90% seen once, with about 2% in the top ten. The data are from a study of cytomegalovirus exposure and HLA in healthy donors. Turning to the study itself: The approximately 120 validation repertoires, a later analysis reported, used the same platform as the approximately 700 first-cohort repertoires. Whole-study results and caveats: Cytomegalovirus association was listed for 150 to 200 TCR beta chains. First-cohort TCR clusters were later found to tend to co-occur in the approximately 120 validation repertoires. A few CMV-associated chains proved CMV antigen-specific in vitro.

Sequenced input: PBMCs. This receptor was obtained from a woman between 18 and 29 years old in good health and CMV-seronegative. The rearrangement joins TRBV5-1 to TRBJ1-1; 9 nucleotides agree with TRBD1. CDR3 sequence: CASSLQGAVNTEAFF. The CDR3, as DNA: TGCGCCAGCAGCCTACAGGGGGCTGTGAACACTGAAGCTTTCTTT.